This T cell receptor beta chain comes out of a study of glioma-infiltrating T cells. Findings of the study overall: Very few CDR3 sequences were shared between tissue and blood. Above-expected tissue-blood divergence occurred in all gliomas, most in low-grade ones.

Amplification of TCR alpha and beta CDR3 regions from RNA used iRepertoire nested multiplex PCR. Tissue mRNA or PBMC total RNA, about 95-450 ng, went into one-step reverse transcription and amplification. TCRdb ran MiXCR on the multiplex PCR reads and lists one entry per CDR3 protein. The sample records approximately 190,000 distinct CDR3 sequences, 32% being singletons. The CDR3 covers 15 residues. Germline lookup yields CDR1 LGHDT and CDR2 YNNKEL (reference sequence). Notes on this clonotype: Its specificity is not known. A junction end diverges from the germline sequence, so it may reflect a read error.

The chain couples TRBV3-1 to TRBJ2-4, with 7 positions matching TRBD1. Source material: glioma tissue, nonneoplastic brain tissue, or PBMCs (not recorded which). This sequence was found in a human donor with low-grade glioma or glioblastoma, undergoing nonglioma brain surgery, or in good health (not recorded which). CDR3: CASSQDLGQDYIQYF. The CDR3 DNA is TGCGCCAGCAGCCAAGATCTAGGACAGGACTACATTCAGTACTTC.